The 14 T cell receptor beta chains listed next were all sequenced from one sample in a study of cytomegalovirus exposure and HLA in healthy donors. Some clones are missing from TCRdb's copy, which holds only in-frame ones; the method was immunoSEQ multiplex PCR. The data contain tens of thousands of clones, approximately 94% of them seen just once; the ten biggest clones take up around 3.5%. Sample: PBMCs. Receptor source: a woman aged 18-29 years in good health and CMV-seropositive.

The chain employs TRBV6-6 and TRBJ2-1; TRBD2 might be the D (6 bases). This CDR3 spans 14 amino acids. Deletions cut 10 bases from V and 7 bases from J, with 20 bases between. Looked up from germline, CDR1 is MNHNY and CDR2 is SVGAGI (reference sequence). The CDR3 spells CAISLAVEGNEQFF. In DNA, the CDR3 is TGTGCCATCTCGTTAGCGGTCGAGGGGAATGAGCAGTTCTTC.

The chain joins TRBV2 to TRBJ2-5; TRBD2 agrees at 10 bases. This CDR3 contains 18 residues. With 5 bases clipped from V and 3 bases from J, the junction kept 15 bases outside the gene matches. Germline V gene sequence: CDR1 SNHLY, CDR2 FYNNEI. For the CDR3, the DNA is TGTGCCAGCAGTTCAATCTCCTCACGGACTAGCGGTAAAGAGACCCAGTACTTC. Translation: CASSSISSRTSGKETQYF.

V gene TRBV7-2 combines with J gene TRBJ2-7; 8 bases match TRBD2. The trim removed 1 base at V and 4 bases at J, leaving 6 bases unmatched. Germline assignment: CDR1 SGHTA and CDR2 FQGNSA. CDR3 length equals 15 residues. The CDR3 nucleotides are TGTGCCAGCAGCTTAGAGCCCAGCGGGAGATACGAGCAGTACTTC. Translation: CASSLEPSGRYEQYF.

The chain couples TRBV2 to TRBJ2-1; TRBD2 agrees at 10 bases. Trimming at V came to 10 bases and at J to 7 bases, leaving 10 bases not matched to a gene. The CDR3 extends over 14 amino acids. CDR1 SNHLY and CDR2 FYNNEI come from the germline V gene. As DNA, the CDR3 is TGTGCCACAATGGGACTAGCGAGTAGTAATGAGCAGTTCTTC. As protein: CATMGLASSNEQFF.

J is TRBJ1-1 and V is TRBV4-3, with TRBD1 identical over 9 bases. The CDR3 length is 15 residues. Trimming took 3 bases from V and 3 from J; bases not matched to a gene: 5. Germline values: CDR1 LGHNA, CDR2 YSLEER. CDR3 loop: CASSQTGGSDTEAFF. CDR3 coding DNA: TGCGCCAGCAGCCAGACAGGGGGTTCGGACACTGAAGCTTTCTTT.

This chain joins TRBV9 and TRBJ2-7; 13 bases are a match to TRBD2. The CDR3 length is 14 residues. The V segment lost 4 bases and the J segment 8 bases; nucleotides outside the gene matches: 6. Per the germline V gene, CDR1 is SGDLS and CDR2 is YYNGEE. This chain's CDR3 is CASSSGLAGDQQYF. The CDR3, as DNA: TGTGCCAGCAGCTCTGGACTAGCGGGAGATCAGCAGTACTTC.

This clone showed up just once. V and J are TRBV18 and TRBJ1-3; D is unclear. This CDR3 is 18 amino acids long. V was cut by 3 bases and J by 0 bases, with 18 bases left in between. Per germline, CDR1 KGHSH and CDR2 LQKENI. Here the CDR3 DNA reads TGTGCCAGCTCACCCCACCCCCGGAGTTCCCTCTCTGGAAACACCATATATTTT. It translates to CASSPHPRSSLSGNTIYF.

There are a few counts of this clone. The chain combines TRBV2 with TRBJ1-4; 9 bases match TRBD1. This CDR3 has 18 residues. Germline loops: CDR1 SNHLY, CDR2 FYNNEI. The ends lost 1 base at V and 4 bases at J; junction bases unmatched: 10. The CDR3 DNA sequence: TGTGCCAGCAGTGAAGGTGCGGTGGGGACAGGGAGTAATGAAAAACTGTTTTTT. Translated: CASSEGAVGTGSNEKLFF.

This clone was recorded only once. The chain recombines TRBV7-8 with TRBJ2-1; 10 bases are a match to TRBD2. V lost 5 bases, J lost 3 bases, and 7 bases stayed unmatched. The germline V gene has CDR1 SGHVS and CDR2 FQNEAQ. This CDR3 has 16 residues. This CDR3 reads CASSILAGARYNEQFF. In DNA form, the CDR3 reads TGTGCCAGCAGCATCCTAGCGGGAGCCCGCTACAATGAGCAGTTCTTC.

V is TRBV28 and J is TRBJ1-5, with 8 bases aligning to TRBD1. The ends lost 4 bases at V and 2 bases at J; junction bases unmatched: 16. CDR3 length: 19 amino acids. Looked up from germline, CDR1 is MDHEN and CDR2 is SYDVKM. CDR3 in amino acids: CASSSRRQGSFRGNQPQHF. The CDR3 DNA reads TGTGCCAGCAGTTCCCGTCGACAGGGGAGTTTTAGGGGCAATCAGCCCCAGCATTTT.

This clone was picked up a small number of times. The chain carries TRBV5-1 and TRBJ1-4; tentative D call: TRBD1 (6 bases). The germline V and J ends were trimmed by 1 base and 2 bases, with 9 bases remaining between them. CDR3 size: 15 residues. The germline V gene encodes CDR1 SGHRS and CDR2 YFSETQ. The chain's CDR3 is CASSLYDRTNEKLFF. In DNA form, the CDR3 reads TGCGCCAGCAGCTTGTATGACAGGACTAATGAAAAACTGTTTTTT.

The CDR3 region is CAISPKGRQGTNEKLFF. CDR3 in DNA: TGTGCCATCAGCCCTAAGGGCAGACAGGGGACTAATGAAAAACTGTTTTTT. The gene calls are TRBV10-3 and TRBJ1-4; the match to TRBD1 covers 8 bases. CDR1 is ENHRY, CDR2 SYGVKD, per germline. CDR3 size: 17 residues. V shed 6 bases, J shed 2 bases, and the junction held 11 bases outside the gene matches.

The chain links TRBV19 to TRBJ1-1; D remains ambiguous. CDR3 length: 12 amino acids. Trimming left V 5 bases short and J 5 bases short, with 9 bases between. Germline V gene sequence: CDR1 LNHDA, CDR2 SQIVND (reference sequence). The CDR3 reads CASSSGLTEAFF. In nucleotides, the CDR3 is TGTGCCAGTAGTTCAGGCTTAACTGAAGCTTTCTTT. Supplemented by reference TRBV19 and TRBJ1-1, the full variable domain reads DGGITQSPKYLFRKEGQNVTLSCEQNLNHDAMYWYRQDPGQGLRLIYYSQIVNDFQKGDIAEGYSVSREKKESFPLTVTSAQKNPTAFYLCASSSGLTEAFFGQGTRLTVV.

CDR3 nucleotide sequence: TGTGCCTGGCAAACCGGGACAGGGGGCCCCTACGAGCAGTACTTC. It codes for CAWQTGTGGPYEQYF. The V and J genes are TRBV30 and TRBJ2-7; 12 bases fit TRBD1. J was trimmed by 2 bases and V by 5 bases; bases with no gene match: 7. The CDR3 runs to 15 residues. Germline loops: CDR1 GTSNPN, CDR2 SVGIG (reference sequence).